This T cell receptor beta chain is drawn from a study of blood T cell repertoires in COVID-19. Data came from immunoSEQ multiplex PCR; TCRdb stores just in-frame clones and leaves some out. This table has some 250,000 clones, about 89% appearing once. V dropped 7 bases and J dropped 3 bases, with 10 bases sitting between them. This CDR3 is 13 amino acids long. The J gene is TRBJ2-1, the V gene TRBV12-3 or TRBV12-4; a possible D gene is TRBD1 (5 bases). The sequenced sample was PBMCs or T cells enriched from blood (not recorded which). The TCR originated in a man in his forties who had recovered from COVID-19. CDR3 sequence (DNA): TGTGCCAGCACGACAGTATTCTACAATGAGCAGTTCTTC. This sequence encodes CASTTVFYNEQFF.